The 10 T cell receptor beta chains listed next were all sequenced from one sample in a study of kidney transplant recipient with SARS-CoV-2 infection. TCRdb independently ran MiXCR on the reads; one entry per CDR3 protein. The sample consists of about 240,000 distinct CDR3 sequences, about 28% of them appearing once. The material sequenced was a blood sample, taken at baseline and around day 110 from a kidney transplant recipient. The receptors come from a male patient in his thirties who had COVID-19 and was a kidney transplant recipient. The graft donor may have given rise to some T cells.

The chain carries TRBV21-1 and TRBJ2-3. TRBV21-1 is a pseudogene. This CDR3 has 17 residues. The CDR3 reads CASRQCIATVMQDTKYF. The DNA of the CDR3 is TGTGCCAGCAGACAATGTATAGCTACAGTCATGCAAGATACGAAGTATTTT.

This clonotype was observed at least ten times. The J gene is TRBJ2-2, the V gene TRBV20-1; 7 bases line up with TRBD2. The junction had 6 bases not matched to a gene; V was cut back by 2 bases and J by 6 bases. CDR1 DFQATT and CDR2 SNEGSKA come from the germline V gene (reference sequence). CDR3 length: 14 amino acids. The CDR3 coding sequence is TGCAGTGCTAGAAGAGGGAGGGCGGCCGGGGAGCTGTTTTTT. Translated, it gives CSARRGRAAGELFF.

This clonotype was detected many times. The rearrangement joins TRBV28 to TRBJ2-7; no clear D. V was clipped by 5 bases and J by 5 bases, with 22 bases between them. Germline V CDR1 and CDR2: MDHEN, SYDVKM. This CDR3 is built from 16 residues. For the CDR3, the DNA is TGTGCCAGCAGTCTGCTCCTACCGGGCCCTCGGGACGAGCAGTACTTC. Its protein is CASSLLLPGPRDEQYF.

The V call is TRBV4-1, the J call TRBJ1-1; D possibly corresponds to TRBD1 (5 bases). The CDR3 covers 17 residues. Germline CDR1 is MGHRA and CDR2 is YSYEKL. V lost 1 base and J 6 bases, leaving 21 bases between the germline ends. The CDR3 spells CASSQARGGTESSEAFF. CDR3 bases: TGCGCCAGCAGCCAAGCCCGGGGAGGGACGGAAAGCTCTGAAGCTTTCTTT.

This clonotype has at least ten counts. This sequence joins TRBV3-1 and TRBJ2-2, with D unclear. CDR1 is LGHDT, CDR2 YNNKEL, per germline (reference sequence). The CDR3 loop spans 14 amino acids. V was pared by 0 bases and J by 6 bases, with 8 bases between. The CDR3 nucleotides are TGTGCCAGCAGCCAAGATCTGGCGCCCGGGGAGCTGTTTTTT. Protein product: CASSQDLAPGELFF. Filled out from reference TRBV3-1 and TRBJ2-2, the complete variable domain reads DTAVSQTPKYLVTQMGNDKSIKCEQNLGHDTMYWYKQDSKKFLKIMFSYNNKELIINETVPNRFSPKSPDKAHLNLHINSLELGDSAVYFCASSQDLAPGELFFGEGSRLTVL.

Concerning this clonotype itself: With a much larger clone just one base away, this may be a read error. The chain couples TRBV3-1 to TRBJ2-7, with D possibly being TRBD2 (5 bases). The CDR3 has 13 residues. Germline V CDR1 and CDR2: LGHDT, YNNKEL (reference sequence). Trimming cost V 1 base and J 3 bases, with 7 bases left between them. The CDR3 region has the DNA TGTGCCAGCAGCCAAGTGGGGAGCTACGAGCAGTACTTC. Translated: CASSQVGSYEQYF.

In this sample, this clonotype turned up many times. This chain uses TRBV24-1 with TRBJ1-2; D is ambiguous. CDR1 is KGHDR and CDR2 is SFDVKD in the germline V gene. With 6 bases removed from V and 4 bases from J, the gap between germline ends came to 23 bases. The CDR3 has 17 residues. CDR3 amino acids: CATSIGTSTRKTYGYTF. CDR3 nucleotide sequence: TGTGCCACCAGTATCGGAACTAGTACCAGAAAGACCTATGGCTACACCTTC.

This clonotype was detected ten times or more. The chain carries TRBV6-6 and TRBJ1-2; the D is unclear. Germline V gene lookup returns CDR1 MNHNY and CDR2 SVGAGI (reference sequence). This CDR3 has 17 residues. The V end was cut by 3 bases, the J end by 4 bases, with 21 bases between. CDR3 residues: CASSYREGGRKTYGYTF. The CDR3, as DNA: TGTGCCAGCAGTTATAGGGAAGGTGGGAGAAAGACCTATGGCTACACCTTC.

As regards this clonotype: The junction differs from germline at one of its ends, possibly a read error. V is TRBV7-3 and J is TRBJ2-1; TRBD1 matches at 7 bases. CDR1 and CDR2 (germline): SGHTA, FQGTGA. CDR3 size: 16 residues. CDR3 protein: CTSSPVGTVHYNEQFF. CDR3 in DNA: TGTACCAGCAGCCCGGTAGGGACAGTCCATTACAATGAGCAGTTCTTC.

Notes on this clonotype: One end of the junction varies from germline; a read error may be responsible. The rearrangement uses TRBV7-9 and TRBJ1-1; weak D call: TRBD1 (5 bases). The CDR3 runs to 14 residues. CDR1 is SEHNR and CDR2 is FQNEAQ in the germline V gene (reference sequence). CDR3 sequence (DNA): TGTGCCAGCAGCCGCGGGACCATGAACGCTGAAGCTTTCTTT. Translation: CASSRGTMNAEAFF. Drawing the rest from reference TRBV7-9 and TRBJ1-1, the complete variable domain is DTGVSQNPRHKITKRGQNVTFRCDPISEHNRLYWYRQTLGQGPEFLTYFQNEAQLEKSRLLSDRFSAERPKGSFSTLEIQRTEQGDSAMYLCASSRGTMNAEAFFGQGTRLTVV.